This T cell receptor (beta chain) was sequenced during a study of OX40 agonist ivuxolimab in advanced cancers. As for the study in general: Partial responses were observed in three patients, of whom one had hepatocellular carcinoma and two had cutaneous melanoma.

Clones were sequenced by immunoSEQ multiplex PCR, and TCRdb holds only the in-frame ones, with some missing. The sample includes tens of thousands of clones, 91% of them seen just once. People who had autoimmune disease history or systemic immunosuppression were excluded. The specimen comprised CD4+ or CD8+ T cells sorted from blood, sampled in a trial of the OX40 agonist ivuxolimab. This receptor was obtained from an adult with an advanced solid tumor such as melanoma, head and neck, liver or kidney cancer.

CDR3 in amino acids: CASRGDNEQFF. CDR3 bases: TGCGCCAGCAGGGGGGACAATGAGCAGTTCTTC. The chain joins TRBV4-1 to TRBJ2-1, with D perhaps being TRBD1 or TRBD2 (5 bases each). Trimming shortened V by 6 bases and J by 5 bases, and 5 bases separated the two germline ends. Per germline, CDR1 MGHRA and CDR2 YSYEKL. The CDR3 length is 11 residues.